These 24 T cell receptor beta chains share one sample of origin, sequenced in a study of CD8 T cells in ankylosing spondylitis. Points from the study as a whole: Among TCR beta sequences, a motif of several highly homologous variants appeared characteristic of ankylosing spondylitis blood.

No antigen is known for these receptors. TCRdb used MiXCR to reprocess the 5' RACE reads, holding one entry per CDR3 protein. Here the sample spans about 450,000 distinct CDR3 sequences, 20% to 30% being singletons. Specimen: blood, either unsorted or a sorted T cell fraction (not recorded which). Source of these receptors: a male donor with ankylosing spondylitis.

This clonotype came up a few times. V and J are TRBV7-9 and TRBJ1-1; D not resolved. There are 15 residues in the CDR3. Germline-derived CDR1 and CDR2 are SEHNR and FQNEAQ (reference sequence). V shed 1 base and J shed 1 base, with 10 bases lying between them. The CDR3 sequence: CASSLGTGRNTEAFF. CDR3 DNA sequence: TGTGCCAGCAGCTTAGGGACGGGAAGGAACACTGAAGCTTTCTTT. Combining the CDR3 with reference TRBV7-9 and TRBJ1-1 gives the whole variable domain DTGVSQNPRHKITKRGQNVTFRCDPISEHNRLYWYRQTLGQGPEFLTYFQNEAQLEKSRLLSDRFSAERPKGSFSTLEIQRTEQGDSAMYLCASSLGTGRNTEAFFGQGTRLTVV.

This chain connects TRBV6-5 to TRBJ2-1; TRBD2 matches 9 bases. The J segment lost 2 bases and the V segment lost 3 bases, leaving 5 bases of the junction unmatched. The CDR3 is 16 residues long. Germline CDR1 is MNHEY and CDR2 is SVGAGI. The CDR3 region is CASSYSGRGTYNEQFF. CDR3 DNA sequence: TGTGCCAGCAGTTATAGCGGGAGAGGGACCTACAATGAGCAGTTCTTC.

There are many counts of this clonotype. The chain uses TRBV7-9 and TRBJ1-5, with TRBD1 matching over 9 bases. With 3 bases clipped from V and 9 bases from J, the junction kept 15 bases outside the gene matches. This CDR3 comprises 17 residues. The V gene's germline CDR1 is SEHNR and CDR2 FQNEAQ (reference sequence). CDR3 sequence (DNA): TGTGCCAGCAGCTTGTACACGGGACAGGGCCCCTTTTGGCCCCAGCATTTT. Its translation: CASSLYTGQGPFWPQHF.

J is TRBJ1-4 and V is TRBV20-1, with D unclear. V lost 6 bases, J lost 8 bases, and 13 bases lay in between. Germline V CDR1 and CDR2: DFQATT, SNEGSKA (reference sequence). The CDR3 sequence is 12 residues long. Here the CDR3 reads CSAEGKEEKLFF. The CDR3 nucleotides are TGCAGTGCCGAAGGAAAGGAAGAAAAACTGTTTTTT.

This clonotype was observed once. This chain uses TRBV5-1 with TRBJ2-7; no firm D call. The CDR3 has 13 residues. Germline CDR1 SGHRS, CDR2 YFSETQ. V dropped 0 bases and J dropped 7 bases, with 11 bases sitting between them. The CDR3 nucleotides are TGCGCCAGCAGCTTGGACAGCTCGTTTGAGCAGTACTTC. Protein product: CASSLDSSFEQYF.

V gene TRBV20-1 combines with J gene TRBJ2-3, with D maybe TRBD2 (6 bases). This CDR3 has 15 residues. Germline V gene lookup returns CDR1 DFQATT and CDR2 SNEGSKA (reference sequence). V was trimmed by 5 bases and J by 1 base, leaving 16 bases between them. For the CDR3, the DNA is TGCAGTGCTCACTCCCGGGAGAGGGGCACAGATACGCAGTATTTT. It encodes CSAHSRERGTDTQYF.

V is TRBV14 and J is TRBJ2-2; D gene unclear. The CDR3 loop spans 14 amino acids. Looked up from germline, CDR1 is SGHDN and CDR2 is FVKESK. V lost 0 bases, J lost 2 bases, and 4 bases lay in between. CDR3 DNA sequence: TGTGCCAGCAGCCAAGATCTCAACACCGGGGAGCTGTTTTTT. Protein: CASSQDLNTGELFF.

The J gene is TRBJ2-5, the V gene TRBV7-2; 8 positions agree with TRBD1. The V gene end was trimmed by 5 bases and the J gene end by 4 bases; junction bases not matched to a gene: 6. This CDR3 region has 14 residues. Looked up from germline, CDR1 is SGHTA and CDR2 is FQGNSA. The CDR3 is CASSPQTGGETQYF. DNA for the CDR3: TGTGCCAGCAGCCCGCAAACAGGGGGAGAGACCCAGTACTTC.

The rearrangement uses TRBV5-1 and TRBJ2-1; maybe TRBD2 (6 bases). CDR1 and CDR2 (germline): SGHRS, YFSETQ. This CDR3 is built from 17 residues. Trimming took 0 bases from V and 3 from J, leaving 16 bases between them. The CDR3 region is CASSLAGGSGVYNEQFF. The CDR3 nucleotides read TGCGCCAGCAGCTTGGCCGGGGGTAGCGGAGTCTACAATGAGCAGTTCTTC.

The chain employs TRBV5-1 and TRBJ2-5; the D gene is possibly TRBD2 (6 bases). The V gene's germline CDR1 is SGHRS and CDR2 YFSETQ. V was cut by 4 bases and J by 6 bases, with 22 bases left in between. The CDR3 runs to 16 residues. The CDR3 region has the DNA TGCGCCAGCAGCGTGGCGTTAGCGGAGGAGTGGAAGACCCAGTACTTC. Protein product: CASSVALAEEWKTQYF.

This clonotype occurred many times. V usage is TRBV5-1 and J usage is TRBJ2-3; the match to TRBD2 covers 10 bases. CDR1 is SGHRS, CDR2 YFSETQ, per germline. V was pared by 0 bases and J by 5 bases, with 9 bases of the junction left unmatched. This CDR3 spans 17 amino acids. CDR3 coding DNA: TGCGCCAGCAGCTTGGAGCCTAGCGGGAGACTGGGAGATACGCAGTATTTT. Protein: CASSLEPSGRLGDTQYF.

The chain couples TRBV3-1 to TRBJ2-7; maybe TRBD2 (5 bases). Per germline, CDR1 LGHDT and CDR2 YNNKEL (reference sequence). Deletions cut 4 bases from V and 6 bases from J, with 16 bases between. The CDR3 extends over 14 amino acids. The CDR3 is CASSLLSTKPEQYF. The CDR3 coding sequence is TGTGCCAGCAGCCTTTTGTCGACTAAACCCGAGCAGTACTTC.

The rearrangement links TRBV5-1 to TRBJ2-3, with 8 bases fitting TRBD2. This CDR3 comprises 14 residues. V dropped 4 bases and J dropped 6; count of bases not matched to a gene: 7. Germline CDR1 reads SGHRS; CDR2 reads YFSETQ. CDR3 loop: CASSTGLVGDTQYF. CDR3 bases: TGCGCCAGCAGCACGGGACTAGTCGGCGATACGCAGTATTTT.

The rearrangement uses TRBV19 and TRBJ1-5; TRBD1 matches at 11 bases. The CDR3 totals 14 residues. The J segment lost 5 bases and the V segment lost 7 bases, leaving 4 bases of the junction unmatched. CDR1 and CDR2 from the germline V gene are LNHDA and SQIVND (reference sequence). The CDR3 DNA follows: TGTGCCAGTAATGGGGGACAGGGGGATCAGCCCCAGCATTTT. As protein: CASNGGQGDQPQHF.

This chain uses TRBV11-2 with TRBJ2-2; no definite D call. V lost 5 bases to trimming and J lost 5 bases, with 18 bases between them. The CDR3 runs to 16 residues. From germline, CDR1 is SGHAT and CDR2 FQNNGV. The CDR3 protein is CASSPSITAGTGELFF. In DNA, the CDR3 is TGTGCCAGCAGCCCCTCCATTACCGCCGGGACCGGGGAGCTGTTTTTT. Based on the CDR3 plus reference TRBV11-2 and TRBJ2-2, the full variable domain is EAGVAQSPRYKIIEKRQSVAFWCNPISGHATLYWYQQILGQGPKLLIQFQNNGVVDDSQLPKDRFSAERLKGVDSTLKIQPAKLEDSAVYLCASSPSITAGTGELFFGEGSRLTVL.

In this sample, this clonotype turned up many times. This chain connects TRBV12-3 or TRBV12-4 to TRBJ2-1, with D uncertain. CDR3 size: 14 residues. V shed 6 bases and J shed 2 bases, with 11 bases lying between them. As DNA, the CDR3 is TGTGCCAGCAGCTCGAGCGTCCCCTACAATGAGCAGTTCTTC. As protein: CASSSSVPYNEQFF.

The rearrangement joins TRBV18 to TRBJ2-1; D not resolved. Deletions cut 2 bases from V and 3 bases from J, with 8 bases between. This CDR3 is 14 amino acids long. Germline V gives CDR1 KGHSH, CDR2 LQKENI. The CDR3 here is CASSPTSSYNEQFF. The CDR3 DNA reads TGTGCCAGCTCACCAACCTCTAGCTACAATGAGCAGTTCTTC.

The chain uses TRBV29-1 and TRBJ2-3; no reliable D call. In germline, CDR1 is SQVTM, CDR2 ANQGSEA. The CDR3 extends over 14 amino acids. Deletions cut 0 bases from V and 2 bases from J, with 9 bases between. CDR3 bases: TGCAGCGTTGAAGATAGGCATCACACAGATACGCAGTATTTT. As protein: CSVEDRHHTDTQYF.

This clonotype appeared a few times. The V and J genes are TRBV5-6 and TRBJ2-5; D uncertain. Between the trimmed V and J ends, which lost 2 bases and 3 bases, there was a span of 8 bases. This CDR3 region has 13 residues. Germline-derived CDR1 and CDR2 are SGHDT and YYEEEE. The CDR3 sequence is CASSLPPEETQYF. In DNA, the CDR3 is TGTGCCAGCAGCTTACCACCAGAAGAGACCCAGTACTTC.

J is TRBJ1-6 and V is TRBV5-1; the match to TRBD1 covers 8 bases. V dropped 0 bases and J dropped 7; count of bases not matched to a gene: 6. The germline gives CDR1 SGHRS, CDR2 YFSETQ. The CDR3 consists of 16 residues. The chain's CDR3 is CASSLGTGNENSPLHF. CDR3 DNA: TGCGCCAGCAGCTTGGGGACAGGGAATGAGAATTCACCCCTCCACTTT.

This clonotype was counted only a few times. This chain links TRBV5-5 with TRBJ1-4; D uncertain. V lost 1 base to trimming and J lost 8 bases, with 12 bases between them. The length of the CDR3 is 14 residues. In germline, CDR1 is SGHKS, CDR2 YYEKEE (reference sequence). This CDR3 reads CASSLNGQGEKLFF. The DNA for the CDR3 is TGTGCCAGCAGCTTGAATGGTCAAGGGGAAAAACTGTTTTTT.

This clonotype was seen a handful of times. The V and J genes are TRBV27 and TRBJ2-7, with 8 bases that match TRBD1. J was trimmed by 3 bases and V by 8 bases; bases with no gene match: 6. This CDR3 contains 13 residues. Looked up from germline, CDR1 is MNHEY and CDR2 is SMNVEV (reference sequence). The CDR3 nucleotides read TGTGCCAGCCGCCGGACAGGGAGCTACGAGCAGTACGTC. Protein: CASRRTGSYEQYV.

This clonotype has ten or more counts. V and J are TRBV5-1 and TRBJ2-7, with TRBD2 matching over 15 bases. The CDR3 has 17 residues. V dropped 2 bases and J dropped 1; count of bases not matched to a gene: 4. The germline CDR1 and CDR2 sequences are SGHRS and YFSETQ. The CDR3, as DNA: TGCGCCAGCAGCTTCGGACTAGCGGGAGGGGAGTCCTACGAGCAGTACGTC. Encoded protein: CASSFGLAGGESYEQYV.

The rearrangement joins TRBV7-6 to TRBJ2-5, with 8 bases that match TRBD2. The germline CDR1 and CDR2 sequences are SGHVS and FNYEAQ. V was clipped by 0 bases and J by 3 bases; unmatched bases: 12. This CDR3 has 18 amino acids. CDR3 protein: CASSLAGTGGAGKETQYF. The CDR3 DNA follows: TGTGCCAGCAGCTTAGCTGGGACGGGAGGGGCGGGCAAAGAGACCCAGTACTTC.